Presented here are 18 T cell receptor beta chains from one specimen sequenced in a study of PD-1 blockade in classical Hodgkin lymphoma. Each patient's relapse followed autologous stem cell transplantation, and brentuximab vedotin exposure varied. From thawed PBMCs, CD8+ T cells were isolated by magnetic negative selection. The repertoire was sequenced with immunoSEQ multiplex PCR; TCRdb's copy has only in-frame clones and lacks some. The sample includes about 27,000 clones, 70% to 90% of them seen just once. This sample comprised CD8+ T cells from blood, obtained at baseline. These TCRs come from a human donor with classical Hodgkin lymphoma.

This chain uses TRBV7-2 with TRBJ1-1, with D maybe TRBD1 (5 bases). Germline loops: CDR1 SGHTA, CDR2 FQGNSA. Trimming took off 0 bases at V and 0 bases at J, with 14 bases between the two ends. CDR3 length equals 17 residues. In DNA, the CDR3 is TGTGCCAGCAGCTTAGCACCCTCAGGGCCCATGAACACTGAAGCTTTCTTT. Protein: CASSLAPSGPMNTEAFF.

The chain couples TRBV13 to TRBJ2-1, with TRBD2 identical over 9 bases. Trimming removed 5 bases from V and 6 bases from J; junction bases left unmatched: 5. Germline values: CDR1 PRHDT, CDR2 FYEKMQ (reference sequence). The CDR3 runs 14 residues. The CDR3: CASSERLAANEQFF. In DNA form, the CDR3 reads TGTGCCAGCAGCGAGAGACTAGCGGCCAATGAGCAGTTCTTC. Supplemented by reference TRBV13 and TRBJ2-1, the full variable domain reads AAGVIQSPRHLIKEKRETATLKCYPIPRHDTVYWYQQGPGQDPQFLISFYEKMQSDKGSIPDRFSAQQFSDYHSELNMSSLELGDSALYFCASSERLAANEQFFGPGTRLTVL.

The chain carries TRBV28 and TRBJ2-7; 8 bases line up with TRBD2. Germline loops: CDR1 MDHEN, CDR2 SYDVKM. This CDR3 spans 15 amino acids. The V gene end was trimmed by 3 bases and the J gene end by 1 base; junction bases not matched to a gene: 5. The CDR3 coding sequence is TGTGCCAGCAGTTTGGGGGCTAGCGGGTCCTACGAGCAGTACTTC. Amino acid sequence: CASSLGASGSYEQYF.

This clone was found once. The rearrangement joins TRBV19 to TRBJ2-7; 9 bases align to TRBD1. The CDR3 is made up of 15 amino acids. The trim removed 6 bases at V and 2 bases at J, leaving 8 bases unmatched. CDR1 is LNHDA, CDR2 SQIVND, per germline (reference sequence). The CDR3 nucleotides read TGTGCCAGTAGCGCCGCCGGGACAGGGACCTACGAGCAGTACTTC. It yields the protein CASSAAGTGTYEQYF.

The V call is TRBV7-6, the J call TRBJ2-5; either TRBD1 or TRBD2 may supply D (5 bases each). This CDR3 contains 14 residues. Germline-derived CDR1 and CDR2 are SGHVS and FNYEAQ. With 11 bases removed from V and 2 bases from J, the gap between germline ends came to 18 bases. The CDR3: CASAPGTPQETQYF. The CDR3 DNA is TGTGCCTCTGCCCCGGGGACGCCTCAAGAGACCCAGTACTTC.

The rearrangement joins TRBV7-9 to TRBJ1-1; D may be TRBD1 (6 bases). Deletions cut 4 bases from V and 7 bases from J, with 16 bases between. Germline V lookup: CDR1 SEHNR, CDR2 FQNEAQ (reference sequence). The CDR3 spans 14 residues. CDR3 coding DNA: TGTGCCAGCAGCTCAGCCGCCGGACAGCTTGAAGCTTTCTTT. Amino acids: CASSSAAGQLEAFF.

This rearrangement joins TRBV6-1 to TRBJ2-2, with D uncertain. This CDR3 has 14 residues. Trimming took off 2 bases at V and 4 bases at J, with 8 bases between the two ends. Germline V gene sequence: CDR1 MNHNS, CDR2 SASEGT. The CDR3 nucleotides are TGTGCCAGCAGTGAACGTGTTACCACCGGGGAGCTGTTTTTT. Amino acid sequence: CASSERVTTGELFF.

V usage is TRBV4-1 and J usage is TRBJ2-5; D is uncertain. The V end was cut by 0 bases, the J end by 5 bases, with 10 bases between. Germline V gene sequence: CDR1 MGHRA, CDR2 YSYEKL. The CDR3 covers 14 residues. The CDR3 sequence is CASSQDTSLETQYF. The DNA for the CDR3 is TGCGCCAGCAGCCAAGATACTTCCCTGGAGACCCAGTACTTC.

The chain is built from TRBV7-9 and TRBJ2-7; unclear D gene. From germline, CDR1 is SEHNR and CDR2 FQNEAQ (reference sequence). The CDR3 runs 13 residues. V was pared by 0 bases and J by 2 bases, with 5 bases between. The CDR3 loop is CASSLAKTYEQYF. CDR3 DNA sequence: TGTGCCAGCAGCTTAGCGAAAACCTACGAGCAGTACTTC.

The chain combines TRBV30 with TRBJ1-5, with D possibly matching TRBD1 (6 bases). V gave up 0 bases and J gave up 4 bases, with 13 bases separating them. Germline lookup yields CDR1 GTSNPN and CDR2 SVGIG (reference sequence). The length of the CDR3 is 15 residues. CDR3 residues: CAWSVVGGHNQPQHF. CDR3 DNA: TGTGCCTGGAGTGTTGTTGGGGGCCATAATCAGCCCCAGCATTTT.

This clone came up a few times. The chain uses TRBV6-5 and TRBJ1-2, with D uncertain. V shed 2 bases and J shed 8 bases, with 9 bases lying between them. The germline V gene has CDR1 MNHEY and CDR2 SVGAGI. The CDR3 loop spans 12 amino acids. The CDR3, as DNA: TGTGCCAGCAGTTACACACCGTGGGGCTACACCTTC. Protein: CASSYTPWGYTF.

The J gene is TRBJ2-7, the V gene TRBV19; either TRBD1 or TRBD2 may fit D (5 bases each). V lost 1 base, J lost 1 base, and 11 bases lay in between. Looked up from germline, CDR1 is LNHDA and CDR2 is SQIVND (reference sequence). The CDR3 consists of 15 residues. The CDR3 nucleotides read TGTGCCAGTAGTATAGGGGGGATTGGATCCTACGAGCAGTACTTC. It codes for CASSIGGIGSYEQYF.

This clone was seen once. The CDR3 DNA reads TGTGCCAGCAGTTTGAGGGGCGACAGGGTGGGCTTTGGCTACACCTTC. It translates to CASSLRGDRVGFGYTF. The chain employs TRBV27 and TRBJ1-2; 7 bases agree with TRBD1. Germline loops: CDR1 MNHEY, CDR2 SMNVEV (reference sequence). The junction had 14 bases not matched to a gene; V was cut back by 3 bases and J by 7 bases. The CDR3 contains 16 residues.

The rearrangement links TRBV7-8 to TRBJ2-2; TRBD1 might be the D (5 bases). Trimming shortened V by 5 bases and J by 0 bases, and 10 bases separated the two germline ends. The CDR3 spans 15 residues. Germline assignment: CDR1 SGHVS and CDR2 FQNEAQ. CDR3 region: CASSNDSTNTGELFF. DNA of the CDR3: TGTGCCAGCAGCAACGACAGCACGAACACCGGGGAGCTGTTTTTT.

The chain recombines TRBV9 with TRBJ1-2; a weak D match, TRBD1 (6 bases). CDR3 size: 19 residues. In germline, CDR1 is SGDLS, CDR2 YYNGEE. V shed 2 bases and J shed 0 bases, with 23 bases lying between them. In nucleotides, the CDR3 is TGTGCCAGCAGCGTCGGAGGGGGGAGGCGTCACCACCCTAACTATGGCTACACCTTC. Residues: CASSVGGGRRHHPNYGYTF.

The chain couples TRBV6-6 to TRBJ1-1; D is perhaps TRBD1 (5 bases). Germline V gene data show CDR1 as MNHNY and CDR2 as SVGAGI (reference sequence). The CDR3 consists of 14 residues. V was pared by 5 bases and J by 11 bases, with 21 bases between. This chain's CDR3 is CASSPMNWGGDAFF. The CDR3 DNA reads as TGTGCCAGCAGTCCTATGAACTGGGGGGGGGACGCTTTCTTT.

The chain uses TRBV30 and TRBJ2-7; tentatively, D is TRBD1 (5 bases). The CDR3 length is 17 residues. The germline gives CDR1 GTSNPN, CDR2 SVGIG (reference sequence). V lost 4 bases to trimming and J lost 0 bases, with 22 bases between them. CDR3 nucleotides: TGTGCCTGGATGGGCCGGATCCAGGGTCAAAGCTCCTACGAGCAGTACTTC. As protein: CAWMGRIQGQSSYEQYF.

J is TRBJ2-2 and V is TRBV5-4; D is undetermined. Between the trimmed V and J ends, which lost 1 base and 8 bases, there was a span of 18 bases. Per germline, CDR1 SGHNT and CDR2 YYREEE (reference sequence). The CDR3 is 16 residues long. In DNA form, the CDR3 reads TGTGCCAGCAGCTTGTTGCGGCATCTAGGGCCGGGGGAGCTGTTTTTT. This encodes CASSLLRHLGPGELFF.